This TCR beta chain was identified during a study of human T cells and chemical hapten exposure. Whole-study context: DPC at 2% was the sensitizing agent, placed on roughly 2 cm by roughly 2 cm of upper inner arm skin.

Germline V gene data show CDR1 as ENHRY and CDR2 as SYGVKD. Trimming removed 4 bases at V and 4 bases at J, with 23 bases between. The CDR3 totals 18 residues. Stated time point: pre-sensitization, week 0. As to treatment: therapeutic diphenylcyclopropenone sensitization with weekly scalp DPC. Extraction yielded total RNA from whole blood (unfractionated). The study's library attached unique molecular identifiers to single cDNA molecules. One entry per CDR3 protein, called by TCRdb with MiXCR from the RACE reads. Of fewer than 300,000 distinct CDR3 sequences in the sample, around 7% are singletons; the top ten hold 1.2%.

The gene calls are TRBV10-3 and TRBJ1-3; D is ambiguous. The TCR was taken from a young man with alopecia areata. Some clones in this sample may be carry-over from other donors' samples. Sequencing used whole blood, obtained in connection with sensitization to the hapten diphenylcyclopropenone (DPC). CDR3 in amino acids: CAISAVLHTVAGGNTIYF. Here the CDR3 DNA reads TGTGCCATCAGTGCCGTGCTCCACACTGTCGCGGGAGGAAACACCATATATTTT.